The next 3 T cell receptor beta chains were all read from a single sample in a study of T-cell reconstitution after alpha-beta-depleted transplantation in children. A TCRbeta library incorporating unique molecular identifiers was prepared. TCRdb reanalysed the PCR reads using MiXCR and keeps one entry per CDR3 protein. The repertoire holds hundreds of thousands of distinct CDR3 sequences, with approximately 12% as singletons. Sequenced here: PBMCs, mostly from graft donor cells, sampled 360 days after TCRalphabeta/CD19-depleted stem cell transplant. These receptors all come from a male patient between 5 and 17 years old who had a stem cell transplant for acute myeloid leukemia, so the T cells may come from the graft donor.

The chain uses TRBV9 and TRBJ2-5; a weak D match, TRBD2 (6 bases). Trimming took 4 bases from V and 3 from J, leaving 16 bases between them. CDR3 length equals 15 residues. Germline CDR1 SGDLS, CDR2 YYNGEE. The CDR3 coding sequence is TGTGCCAGCAGCCCAAGCCCTGGCGGGAAAGAGACCCAGTACTTC. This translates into CASSPSPGGKETQYF. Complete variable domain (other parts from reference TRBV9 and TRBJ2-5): DSGVTQTPKHLITATGQRVTLRCSPRSGDLSVYWYQQSLDQGLQFLIQYYNGEERAKGNILERFSAQQFPDLHSELNLSSLELGDSALYFCASSPSPGGKETQYFGPGTRLLVL.

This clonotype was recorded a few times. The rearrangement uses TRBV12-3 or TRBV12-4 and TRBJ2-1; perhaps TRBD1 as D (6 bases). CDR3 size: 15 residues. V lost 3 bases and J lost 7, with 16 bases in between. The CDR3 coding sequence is TGTGCCAGCAGTTTTGGCAGGGGTCTAGGAAATGAGCAGTTCTTC. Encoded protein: CASSFGRGLGNEQFF.

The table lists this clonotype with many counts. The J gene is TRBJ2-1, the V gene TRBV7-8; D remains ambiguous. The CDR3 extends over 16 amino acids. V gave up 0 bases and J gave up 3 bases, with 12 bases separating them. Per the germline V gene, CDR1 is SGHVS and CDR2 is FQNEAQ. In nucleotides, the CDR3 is TGTGCCAGCAGCTTAGCCCTTTCGTGGGGCTACAATGAGCAGTTCTTC. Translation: CASSLALSWGYNEQFF.